The clone carrying this T cell receptor (beta chain) was recorded once. Assay used: immunoSEQ multiplex PCR; TCRdb lists only in-frame clones, some missing. The data show approximately 400,000 clones, with roughly four fifths seen just once and less than 6% held by the top ten. The source of the sample is a study of blood T cell repertoires in COVID-19. The TCR sequence derives from a woman aged 45-65 years who had recovered from COVID-19. Sequenced: PBMCs or T cells enriched from blood (not recorded which).

CDR3 amino acids: CSVGGRSHYGYTF. In DNA form, the CDR3 reads TGCAGCGTTGGAGGGAGATCTCACTATGGCTACACCTTC. This chain joins TRBV29-1 and TRBJ1-2; D gene unclear. Germline V gives CDR1 SQVTM, CDR2 ANQGSEA. CDR3 length: 13 residues. Trimming took 4 bases from V and 3 from J, leaving 12 bases between them.